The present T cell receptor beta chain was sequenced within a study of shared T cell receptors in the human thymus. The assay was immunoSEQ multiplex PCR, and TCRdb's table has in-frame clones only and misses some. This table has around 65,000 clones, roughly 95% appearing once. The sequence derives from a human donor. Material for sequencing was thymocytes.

Here the CDR3 reads CASATTLTSPSTNEKLFF. The DNA of the CDR3 is TGTGCCAGCGCAACGACCCTGACCTCACCCTCAACTAATGAAAAACTGTTTTTT. V and J are TRBV28 and TRBJ1-4; D is uncertain. Deletions cut 8 bases from V and 0 bases from J, with 22 bases between. The CDR3 covers 18 residues. The germline V gene encodes CDR1 MDHEN and CDR2 SYDVKM.